The T cell receptor (beta chain) described here comes from a study of blood T cell repertoires in COVID-19. Background on the study: Material from acute and convalescent COVID-19 was sourced from the United States, Italy and Spain. PBMCs, B-cell-depleted T cells, or T cells provided the cDNA or gDNA that made up the material.

This clone was counted only a few times. V dropped 7 bases and J dropped 4 bases, with 20 bases sitting between them. The germline V gene encodes CDR1 LNHDA and CDR2 SQIVND (reference sequence). The CDR3 runs to 16 residues. How the authors handled the data: Scientists estimated how many nucleated cells there were by amplifying reference gene primers. The data were produced by immunoSEQ multiplex PCR, yet TCRdb's version contains in-frame clones alone and is incomplete. V, J and clone size derive from that table, while D and trimming were established from the DNA sequence. The sample holds approximately 300,000 clones, around four fifths seen once.

The clonotype was recovered from a woman in her forties or fifties with acute or convalescent COVID-19. The chain couples TRBV19 to TRBJ1-3, with unresolved D. Sequencing input: peripheral blood. CDR3 DNA: TGTGCCAGTACCCCGGGAGGATCCCTCGGCGGAAACACCATATATTTT. Its protein is CASTPGGSLGGNTIYF. The complete variable domain, with remaining parts taken from reference TRBV19 and TRBJ1-3, reads DGGITQSPKYLFRKEGQNVTLSCEQNLNHDAMYWYRQDPGQGLRLIYYSQIVNDFQKGDIAEGYSVSREKKESFPLTVTSAQKNPTAFYLCASTPGGSLGGNTIYFGEGSWLTVV.